These 14 T cell receptor beta chains were sequenced from one sample in a study of T cell changes during pregnancy in multiple sclerosis. Clones were sequenced by immunoSEQ multiplex PCR, and TCRdb holds only the in-frame ones, with some missing. Of tens of thousands of clones listed, approximately 93% were seen once; the top ten hold more than 1.5%. Sequenced material: peripheral blood, taken after pregnancy. The source is a female donor with multiple sclerosis, enrolled in a pregnancy study.

The chain recombines TRBV28 with TRBJ2-5; a possible D gene is TRBD1 (6 bases). From germline, CDR1 is MDHEN and CDR2 SYDVKM. The CDR3 is made up of 13 amino acids. Trimming left V 6 bases short and J 1 base short, with 9 bases between. The CDR3 DNA follows: TGTGCCAGCAGACACAGGGTCCAAGAGACCCAGTACTTC. Translating gives CASRHRVQETQYF. Full variable domain (rest looked up from reference TRBV28 and TRBJ2-5): DVKVTQSSRYLVKRTGEKVFLECVQDMDHENMFWYRQDPGLGLRLIYFSYDVKMKEKGDIPEGYSVSREKKERFSLILESASTNQTSMYLCASRHRVQETQYFGPGTRLLVL.

The chain uses TRBV9 and TRBJ2-5; D possibly corresponds to TRBD2 (6 bases). V lost 0 bases and J lost 4, with 10 bases in between. The CDR3 spans 14 residues. The germline V gene encodes CDR1 SGDLS and CDR2 YYNGEE. In DNA form, the CDR3 reads TGTGCCAGCAGCGTAGGACTAGTCGGAGAGACCCAGTACTTC. It specifies CASSVGLVGETQYF. Full variable domain (outside the CDR3, taken from reference TRBV9 and TRBJ2-5): DSGVTQTPKHLITATGQRVTLRCSPRSGDLSVYWYQQSLDQGLQFLIQYYNGEERAKGNILERFSAQQFPDLHSELNLSSLELGDSALYFCASSVGLVGETQYFGPGTRLLVL.

The DNA for the CDR3 is TGTGCCAGCAGTGGACAGGGGGCGATTGGGAAACTGTTTTTT. It translates to CASSGQGAIGKLFF. The chain combines TRBV2 with TRBJ1-4; 10 positions agree with TRBD1. CDR1 is SNHLY, CDR2 FYNNEI, per germline. The CDR3 extends over 14 amino acids. The trim removed 4 bases at V and 11 bases at J, leaving 7 bases unmatched.

DNA of the CDR3: TGTGCCAGCGGAAGCGGGGGCGACACTGAAGCTTTCTTT. Protein product: CASGSGGDTEAFF. The chain uses TRBV2 and TRBJ1-1; possibly TRBD1 for D (6 bases). This CDR3 has 13 amino acids. The germline gives CDR1 SNHLY, CDR2 FYNNEI. Trimming took 8 bases from V and 3 from J, leaving 13 bases between them.

This clone appeared a single time. The chain has TRBV4-2 and TRBJ2-1; possible D gene TRBD2, 6 bases. Between the trimmed V and J ends, which lost 5 bases and 0 bases, there was a span of 14 bases. The CDR3 sequence is 16 residues long. Germline lookup yields CDR1 LGHNA and CDR2 YNFKEQ. CDR3 region: CASSASLASSYNEQFF. The CDR3 coding sequence is TGTGCCAGCAGCGCCTCACTAGCAAGCTCCTACAATGAGCAGTTCTTC.

V is TRBV18 and J is TRBJ2-1, with a tentative D call TRBD2 (5 bases). Germline V CDR1 and CDR2: KGHSH, LQKENI. Deletions cut 3 bases from V and 10 bases from J, with 13 bases between. CDR3 length: 13 amino acids. CDR3 amino acids: CASSPSVSGEQFF. The CDR3 DNA reads as TGTGCCAGCTCACCTAGCGTCTCTGGGGAGCAGTTCTTC.

This chain links TRBV7-9 with TRBJ1-4; D unclear. Germline CDR1 SEHNR, CDR2 FQNEAQ (reference sequence). The CDR3 covers 12 residues. V lost 3 bases and J lost 5, with 4 bases in between. For the CDR3, the DNA is TGTGCCAGCAGCTTCTCCAATGAAAAACTGTTTTTT. It yields the protein CASSFSNEKLFF. Variable domain in full (rest from reference TRBV7-9 and TRBJ1-4): DTGVSQNPRHKITKRGQNVTFRCDPISEHNRLYWYRQTLGQGPEFLTYFQNEAQLEKSRLLSDRFSAERPKGSFSTLEIQRTEQGDSAMYLCASSFSNEKLFFGSGTQLSVL.

This clone was observed once. The chain couples TRBV6-6 to TRBJ1-5; 7 nucleotides line up with TRBD1. J gave up 5 bases and V 2 bases, and 6 bases lay outside the gene matches. Germline CDR1 and CDR2: MNHNY and SVGAGI (reference sequence). The CDR3 spans 15 residues. CDR3 DNA: TGTGCCAGCAGTTACGGCGGGACAGCACATCAGCCCCAGCATTTT. It yields the protein CASSYGGTAHQPQHF.

V is TRBV2 and J is TRBJ2-2; TRBD2 matches 9 bases. The V segment lost 7 bases and the J segment 7 bases; nucleotides outside the gene matches: 10. There are 15 residues in the CDR3. Germline loops: CDR1 SNHLY, CDR2 FYNNEI. The CDR3 sequence is CASIGTSIGGGELFF. The CDR3 DNA is TGTGCCAGCATCGGGACTAGCATAGGGGGCGGGGAGCTGTTTTTT.

V usage is TRBV2 and J usage is TRBJ2-3, with 10 bases matching TRBD1. The trim removed 10 bases at V and 3 bases at J, leaving 16 bases unmatched. Germline CDR1 SNHLY, CDR2 FYNNEI. This CDR3 comprises 17 residues. CDR3 protein: CANRPGQGIFKTDTQYF. DNA for the CDR3: TGTGCCAATAGACCGGGACAGGGGATCTTTAAGACAGATACGCAGTATTTT.

The chain employs TRBV4-3 and TRBJ1-2; 10 bases match TRBD1. Germline V gene lookup returns CDR1 LGHNA and CDR2 YSLEER. The CDR3 covers 17 residues. The V segment lost 0 bases and the J segment 6 bases; nucleotides outside the gene matches: 10. The CDR3 loop reads CASSQDPFKTGGHGYTF. The DNA of the CDR3 is TGCGCCAGCAGCCAAGATCCTTTCAAGACAGGGGGCCATGGCTACACCTTC.

The J gene is TRBJ2-1, the V gene TRBV19, with 11 bases identical to TRBD2. The CDR3 length is 15 residues. J gave up 7 bases and V 4 bases, and 6 bases lay outside the gene matches. CDR1 is LNHDA and CDR2 is SQIVND in the germline V gene (reference sequence). CDR3 region: CASSSTGTSGNEQFF. In DNA form, the CDR3 reads TGTGCCAGTAGTAGCACCGGGACTAGCGGTAATGAGCAGTTCTTC.

The chain employs TRBV7-2 and TRBJ2-2; possible D gene TRBD2, 6 bases. Germline CDR1 SGHTA, CDR2 FQGNSA. The length of the CDR3 is 15 residues. Trimming stripped 2 bases from V and 5 bases from J, with 12 bases between. Written as DNA, the CDR3 is TGTGCCAGCAGCTTAAAACTAGCCAATACCGGGGAGCTGTTTTTT. Translating gives CASSLKLANTGELFF. The complete variable domain, with remaining parts taken from reference TRBV7-2 and TRBJ2-2, reads GAGVSQSPSNKVTEKGKDVELRCDPISGHTALYWYRQSLGQGLEFLIYFQGNSAPDKSGLPSDRFSAERTGGSVSTLTIQRTQQEDSAVYLCASSLKLANTGELFFGEGSRLTVL.

The sample holds one count of this clone. The chain joins TRBV7-9 to TRBJ2-1, with D tentatively TRBD1 (5 bases). The length of the CDR3 is 12 residues. In germline, CDR1 is SEHNR, CDR2 FQNEAQ (reference sequence). V lost 10 bases, J lost 8 bases, and 15 bases lay in between. CDR3 bases: TGTGCCACCCGAAGGCAGGGCGATGAGCAGTTCTTC. Translated: CATRRQGDEQFF.